The TCR beta chain under discussion was sequenced for a study of cytotoxic CD8 clonotypes in ibrutinib-treated CLL. This CDR3 region has 15 residues. V lost 7 bases to trimming and J lost 3 bases; unmatched junction nucleotides: 7. From germline, CDR1 is SNHLY and CDR2 FYNNEI. Repertoires were generated with immunoSEQ multiplex PCR, while TCRdb's copy carries only in-frame clones and drops some. The sample lists about 70,000 clones; 90% were seen once. The source material was PBMCs, sampled after 12 months of ibrutinib treatment. The chain couples TRBV2 to TRBJ2-3; TRBD2 agrees at 10 bases. The source of this sequence is a human donor with chronic lymphocytic leukemia. Here the CDR3 DNA reads TGTGCCAGCATAGGGGGACTAGCGAGTACAGATACGCAGTATTTT. As protein: CASIGGLASTDTQYF.